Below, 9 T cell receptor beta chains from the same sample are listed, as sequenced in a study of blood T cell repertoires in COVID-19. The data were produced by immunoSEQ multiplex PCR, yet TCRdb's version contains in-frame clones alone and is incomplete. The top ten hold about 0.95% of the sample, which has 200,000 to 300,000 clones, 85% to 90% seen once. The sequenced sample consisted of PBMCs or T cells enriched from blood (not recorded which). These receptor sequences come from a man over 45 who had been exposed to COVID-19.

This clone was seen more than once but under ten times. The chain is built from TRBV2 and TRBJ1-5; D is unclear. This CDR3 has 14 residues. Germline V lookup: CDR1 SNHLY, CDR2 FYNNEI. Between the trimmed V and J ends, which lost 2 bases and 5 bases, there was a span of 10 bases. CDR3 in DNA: TGTGCCAGCAGTGAACTTCTCCGGGATCAGCCCCAGCATTTT. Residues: CASSELLRDQPQHF.

As DNA, the CDR3 is TGTGCCAGCAGTTCAAGGGACAGCGGCTACACCTTC. Amino acid sequence: CASSSRDSGYTF. This chain uses TRBV27 with TRBJ1-2; 7 positions match TRBD1. The germline CDR1 and CDR2 sequences are MNHEY and SMNVEV (reference sequence). Unmatched junction bases numbered 4, after V lost 4 bases and J lost 8 bases. CDR3 length: 12 residues.

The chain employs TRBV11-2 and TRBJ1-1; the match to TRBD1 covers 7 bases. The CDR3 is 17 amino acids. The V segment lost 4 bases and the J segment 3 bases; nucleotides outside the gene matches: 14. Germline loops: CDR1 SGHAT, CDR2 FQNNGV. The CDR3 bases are TGTGCCAGCAGCTCTTTTGGGGGTGGTACAGGGGACACTGAAGCTTTCTTT. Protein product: CASSSFGGGTGDTEAFF.

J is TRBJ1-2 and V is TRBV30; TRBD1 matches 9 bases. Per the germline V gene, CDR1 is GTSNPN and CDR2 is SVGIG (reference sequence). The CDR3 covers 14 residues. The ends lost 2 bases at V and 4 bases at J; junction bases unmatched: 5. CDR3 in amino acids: CAWSPPGQGYGYTF. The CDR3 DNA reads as TGTGCCTGGAGTCCGCCGGGACAGGGCTATGGCTACACCTTC. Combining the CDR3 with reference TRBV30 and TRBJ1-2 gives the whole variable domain SQTIHQWPATLVQPVGSPLSLECTVEGTSNPNLYWYRQAAGRGLQLLFYSVGIGQISSEVPQNLSASRPQDRQFILSSKKLLLSDSGFYLCAWSPPGQGYGYTFGSGTRLTVV.

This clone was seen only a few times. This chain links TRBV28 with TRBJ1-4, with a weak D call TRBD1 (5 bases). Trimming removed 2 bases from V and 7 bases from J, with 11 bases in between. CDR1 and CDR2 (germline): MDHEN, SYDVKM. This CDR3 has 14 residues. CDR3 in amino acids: CASSLDQGGEKLFF. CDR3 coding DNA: TGTGCCAGCAGTTTAGACCAGGGTGGTGAAAAACTGTTTTTT.

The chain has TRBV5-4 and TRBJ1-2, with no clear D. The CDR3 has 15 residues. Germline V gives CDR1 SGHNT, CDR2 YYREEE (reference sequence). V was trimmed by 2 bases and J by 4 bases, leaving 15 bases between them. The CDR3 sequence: CASSFVGARIYGYTF. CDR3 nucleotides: TGTGCCAGCAGCTTTGTCGGAGCTCGTATCTATGGCTACACCTTC.

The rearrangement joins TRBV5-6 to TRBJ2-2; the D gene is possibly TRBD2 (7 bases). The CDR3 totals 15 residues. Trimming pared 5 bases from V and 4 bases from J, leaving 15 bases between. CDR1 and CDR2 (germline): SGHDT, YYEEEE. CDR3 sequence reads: CASRFGGRFTGELFF. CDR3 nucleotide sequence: TGTGCCAGCAGGTTCGGGGGGCGCTTCACCGGGGAGCTGTTTTTT.

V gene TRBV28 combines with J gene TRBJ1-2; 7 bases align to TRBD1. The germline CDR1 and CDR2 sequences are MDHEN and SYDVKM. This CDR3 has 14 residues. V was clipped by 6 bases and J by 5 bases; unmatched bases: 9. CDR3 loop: CASRTTGTRYGYTF. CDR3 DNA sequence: TGTGCCAGCAGAACGACAGGGACTCGGTATGGCTACACCTTC.

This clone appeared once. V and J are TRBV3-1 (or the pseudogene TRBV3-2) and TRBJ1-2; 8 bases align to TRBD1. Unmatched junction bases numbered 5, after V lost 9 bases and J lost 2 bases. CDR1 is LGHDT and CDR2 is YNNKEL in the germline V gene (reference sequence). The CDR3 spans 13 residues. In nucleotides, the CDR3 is TGTGCCAGTGCAGGGGGCTGGAACTATGGCTACACCTTC. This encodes CASAGGWNYGYTF.